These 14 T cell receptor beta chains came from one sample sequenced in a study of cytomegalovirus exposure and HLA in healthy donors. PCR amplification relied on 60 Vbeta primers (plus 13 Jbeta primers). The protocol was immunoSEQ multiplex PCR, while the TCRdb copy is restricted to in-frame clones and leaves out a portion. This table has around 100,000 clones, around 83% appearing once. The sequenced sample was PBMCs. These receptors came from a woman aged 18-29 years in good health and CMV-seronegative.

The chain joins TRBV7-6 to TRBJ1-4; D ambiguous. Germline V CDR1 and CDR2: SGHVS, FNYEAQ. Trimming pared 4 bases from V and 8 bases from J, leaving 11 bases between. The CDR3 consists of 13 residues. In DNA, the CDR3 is TGTGCCAGCAGCTCTGTGGCGGCGGAAAAACTGTTTTTT. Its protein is CASSSVAAEKLFF.

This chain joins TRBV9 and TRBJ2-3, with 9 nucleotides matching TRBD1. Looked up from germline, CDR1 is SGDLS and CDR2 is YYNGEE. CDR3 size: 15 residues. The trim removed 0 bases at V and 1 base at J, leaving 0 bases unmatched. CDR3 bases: TGTGCCAGCAGCGTAGGGACAGGGGGCACAGATACGCAGTATTTT. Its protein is CASSVGTGGTDTQYF. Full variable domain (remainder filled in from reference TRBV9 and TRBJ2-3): DSGVTQTPKHLITATGQRVTLRCSPRSGDLSVYWYQQSLDQGLQFLIQYYNGEERAKGNILERFSAQQFPDLHSELNLSSLELGDSALYFCASSVGTGGTDTQYFGPGTRLTVL.

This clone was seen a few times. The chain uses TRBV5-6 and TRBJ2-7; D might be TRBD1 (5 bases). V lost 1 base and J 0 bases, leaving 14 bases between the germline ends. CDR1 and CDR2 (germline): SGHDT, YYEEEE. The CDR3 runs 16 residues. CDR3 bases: TGTGCCAGCAGCTTGCCCGGCGGCAGGGCCTCCTACGAGCAGTACTTC. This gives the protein CASSLPGGRASYEQYF.

CDR3 sequence: CASSTRAGEYEQYF. The DNA of the CDR3 is TGTGCCAGCAGCACCCGAGCGGGGGAATACGAGCAGTACTTC. The chain uses TRBV7-2 and TRBJ2-7; TRBD2 agrees at 8 bases. This CDR3 has 14 amino acids. CDR1 is SGHTA, CDR2 FQGNSA, per germline. V dropped 5 bases and J dropped 4; count of bases not matched to a gene: 7.

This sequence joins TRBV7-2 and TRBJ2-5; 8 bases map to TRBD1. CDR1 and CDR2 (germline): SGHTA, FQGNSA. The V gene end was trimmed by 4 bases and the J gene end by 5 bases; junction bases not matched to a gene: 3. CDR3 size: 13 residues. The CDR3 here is CASSSRTGETQYF. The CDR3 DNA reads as TGTGCCAGCAGCTCCCGGACAGGGGAGACCCAGTACTTC.

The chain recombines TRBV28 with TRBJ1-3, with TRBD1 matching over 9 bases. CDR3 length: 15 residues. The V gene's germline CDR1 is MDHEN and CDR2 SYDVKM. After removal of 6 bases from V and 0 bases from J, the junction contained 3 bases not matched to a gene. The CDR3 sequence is CASRTDRGSGNTIYF. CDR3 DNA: TGTGCCAGCAGGACGGACAGGGGCTCTGGAAACACCATATATTTT.

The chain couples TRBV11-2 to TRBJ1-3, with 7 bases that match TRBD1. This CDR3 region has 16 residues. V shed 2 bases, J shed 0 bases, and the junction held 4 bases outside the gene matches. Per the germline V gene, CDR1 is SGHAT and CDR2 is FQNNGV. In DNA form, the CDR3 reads TGTGCCAGCAGCTTAACCCGGGACAGCTCTGGAAACACCATATATTTT. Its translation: CASSLTRDSSGNTIYF.

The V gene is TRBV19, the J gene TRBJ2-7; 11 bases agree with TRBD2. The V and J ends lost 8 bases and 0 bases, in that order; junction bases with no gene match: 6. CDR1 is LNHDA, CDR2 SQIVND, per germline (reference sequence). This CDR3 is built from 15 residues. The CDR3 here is CASSRLAGSSYEQYF. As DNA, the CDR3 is TGTGCCAGTTCTAGACTAGCGGGGAGCTCCTACGAGCAGTACTTC.

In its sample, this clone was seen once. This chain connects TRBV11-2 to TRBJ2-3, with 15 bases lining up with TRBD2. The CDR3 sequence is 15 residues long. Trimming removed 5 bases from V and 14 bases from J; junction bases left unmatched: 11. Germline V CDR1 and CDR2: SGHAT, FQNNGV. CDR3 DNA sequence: TGTGCCAGCAGCACACTCATCGGGACTAGCGGGGGGTCGTATTTT. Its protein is CASSTLIGTSGGSYF.

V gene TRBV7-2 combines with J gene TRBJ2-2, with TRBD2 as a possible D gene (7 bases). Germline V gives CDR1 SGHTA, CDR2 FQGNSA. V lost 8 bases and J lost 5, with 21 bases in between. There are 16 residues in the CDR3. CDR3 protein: CASPGGGGLGTGELFF. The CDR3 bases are TGTGCCAGCCCAGGAGGGGGGGGCCTGGGAACCGGGGAGCTGTTTTTT. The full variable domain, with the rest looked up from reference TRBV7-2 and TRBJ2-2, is GAGVSQSPSNKVTEKGKDVELRCDPISGHTALYWYRQSLGQGLEFLIYFQGNSAPDKSGLPSDRFSAERTGGSVSTLTIQRTQQEDSAVYLCASPGGGGLGTGELFFGEGSRLTVL.

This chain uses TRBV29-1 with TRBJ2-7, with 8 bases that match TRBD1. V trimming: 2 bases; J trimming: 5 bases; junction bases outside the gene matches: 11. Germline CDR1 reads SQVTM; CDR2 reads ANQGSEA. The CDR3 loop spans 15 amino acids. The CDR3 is CSVETPTGVLDEQYF. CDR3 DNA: TGCAGCGTTGAAACCCCGACAGGGGTATTGGACGAGCAGTACTTC.

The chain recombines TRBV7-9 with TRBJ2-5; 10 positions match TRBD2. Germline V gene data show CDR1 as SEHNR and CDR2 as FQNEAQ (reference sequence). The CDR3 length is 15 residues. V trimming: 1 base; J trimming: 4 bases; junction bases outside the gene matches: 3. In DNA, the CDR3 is TGTGCCAGCAGCTTAGAGCGGGGGGGCGTAGAGACCCAGTACTTC. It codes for CASSLERGGVETQYF.

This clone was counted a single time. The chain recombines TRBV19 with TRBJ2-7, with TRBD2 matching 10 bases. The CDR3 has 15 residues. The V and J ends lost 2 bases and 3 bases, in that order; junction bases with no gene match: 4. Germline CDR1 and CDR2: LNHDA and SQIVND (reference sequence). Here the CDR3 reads CASSIQLAGVYEQYF. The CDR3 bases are TGTGCCAGTAGTATACAGCTAGCGGGAGTCTACGAGCAGTACTTC.

The CDR3 DNA sequence: TGTGCCAGCAGCCCCATAGCTGGACAGGGGGCTGGATATGGCTACACCTTC. The encoded protein is CASSPIAGQGAGYGYTF. V usage is TRBV7-8 and J usage is TRBJ1-2; the match to TRBD1 covers 11 bases. The V gene end was trimmed by 5 bases and the J gene end by 5 bases; junction bases not matched to a gene: 13. The CDR3 length is 17 residues. From germline, CDR1 is SGHVS and CDR2 FQNEAQ.